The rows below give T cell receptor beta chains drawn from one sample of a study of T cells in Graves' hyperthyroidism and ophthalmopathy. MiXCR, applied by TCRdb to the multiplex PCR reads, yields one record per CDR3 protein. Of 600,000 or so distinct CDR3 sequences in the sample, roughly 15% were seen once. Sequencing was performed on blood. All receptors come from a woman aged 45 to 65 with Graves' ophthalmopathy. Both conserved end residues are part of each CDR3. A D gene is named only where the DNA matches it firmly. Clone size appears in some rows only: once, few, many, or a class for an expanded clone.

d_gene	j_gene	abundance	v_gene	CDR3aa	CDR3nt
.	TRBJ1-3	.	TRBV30	CAWSLGHVSGNTIYF	TGTGCCTGGAGTCTAGGACACGTCTCTGGAAACACCATATATTTT
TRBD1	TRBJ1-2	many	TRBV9	CASSVGDRAGYTF	TGTGCCAGCAGCGTAGGGGACAGGGCCGGCTACACCTTC
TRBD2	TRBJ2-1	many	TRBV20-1	CSARSSGRSSYNEQFF	TGCAGTGCTAGATCTAGCGGGCGGAGCTCCTACAATGAGCAGTTCTTC
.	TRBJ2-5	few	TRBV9	CASSVMAWGGMETQYF	TGTGCCAGCAGCGTAATGGCGTGGGGCGGGATGGAGACCCAGTACTTC
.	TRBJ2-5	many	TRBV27	CASSASRTGAETQYF	TGTGCCAGCAGTGCCTCGCGGACGGGGGCCGAGACCCAGTACTTC
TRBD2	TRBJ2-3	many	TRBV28	CASSLIIAGVGADTQYF	TGTGCCAGCAGTTTGATCATAGCGGGAGTGGGTGCAGATACGCAGTATTTT
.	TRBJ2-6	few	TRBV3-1	CASSQDTSGANVLTF	TGTGCCAGCAGCCAAGACACCTCTGGGGCCAACGTCCTGACTTTC
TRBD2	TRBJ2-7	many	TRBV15	CATSGTSGSLGQYF	TGTGCCACCAGCGGGACTAGCGGGTCCCTAGGGCAGTACTTC
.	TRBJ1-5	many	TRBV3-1	CASNYSPAPLDQPQHF	TGTGCCAGCAATTACTCTCCAGCGCCGCTTGATCAGCCCCAGCATTTT
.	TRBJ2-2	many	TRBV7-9	CASSPTTPNTGELFF	TGTGCCAGCAGCCCGACAACCCCGAACACCGGGGAGCTGTTTTTT
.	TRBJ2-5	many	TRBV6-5	CASSYVGGLQETQYF	TGTGCCAGCAGTTACGTGGGGGGGCTCCAAGAGACCCAGTACTTC
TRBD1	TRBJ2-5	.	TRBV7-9	CASSPTGQIQETQYF	TGTGCCAGCAGCCCGACGGGACAGATACAAGAGACCCAGTACTTC
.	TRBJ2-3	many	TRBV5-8	CASSTGTPSTGTQYF	TGTGCCAGCAGCACCGGGACACCCTCAACCGGGACGCAGTATTTT
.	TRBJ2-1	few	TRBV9	CASSVSGGDYNEQFF	TGTGCCAGCAGCGTATCTGGCGGAGATTACAATGAGCAGTTCTTC
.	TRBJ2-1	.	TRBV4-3	CASSRGLGDYNEQFF	TGCGCCAGCAGCCGGGGACTGGGGGACTACAATGAGCAGTTCTTC
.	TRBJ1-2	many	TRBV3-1	CASGRPGYGYTF	TGTGCCAGCGGGCGACCCGGCTATGGCTACACCTTC
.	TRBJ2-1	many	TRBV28	CASSLGLPAYNEQFF	TGTGCCAGCAGTTTAGGACTTCCCGCCTACAATGAGCAGTTCTTC
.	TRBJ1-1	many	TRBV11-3	CASSLARREAFF	TGTGCCAGCAGCTTAGCCAGACGTGAAGCTTTCTTT
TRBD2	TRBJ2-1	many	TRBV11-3	CASSSRLAGLSEQFF	TGTGCCAGCAGCTCTAGACTAGCGGGATTGAGTGAGCAGTTCTTC
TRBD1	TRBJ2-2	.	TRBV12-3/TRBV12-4	CASYLRDRGLAGELFF	TGTGCCAGCTACCTCCGGGACAGGGGGCTTGCCGGGGAGCTGTTTTTT
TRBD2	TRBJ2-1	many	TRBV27	CASSLLGSGIRNEQFF	TGTGCCAGCAGTTTATTAGGTAGCGGGATTCGGAATGAGCAGTTCTTC
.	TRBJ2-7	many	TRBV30	CAWSVGRARPYEQYF	TGTGCCTGGAGTGTGGGTAGGGCCAGACCCTACGAGCAGTACTTC
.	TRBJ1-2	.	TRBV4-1	CASSQGGAVANYGYTF	TGCGCCAGCAGCCAAGGGGGGGCGGTAGCTAACTATGGCTACACCTTC
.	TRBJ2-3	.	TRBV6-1	CASPSADTQYF	TGTGCCAGCCCTAGTGCAGATACGCAGTATTTT
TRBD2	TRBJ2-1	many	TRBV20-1	CSARSASGITRVQFF	TGCAGTGCAAGATCCGCTAGCGGGATCACCAGGGTGCAGTTCTTC
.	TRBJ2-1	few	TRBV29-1	CSGDRPDNEQFF	TGCAGTGGAGACAGGCCTGACAATGAGCAGTTCTTC
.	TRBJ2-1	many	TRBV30	CAWSLGGSYNEQFF	TGTGCCTGGAGTTTGGGCGGATCCTACAATGAGCAGTTCTTC
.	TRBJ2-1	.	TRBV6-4	CASSGESMGEQFF	TGTGCCAGCAGTGGGGAGTCAATGGGTGAGCAGTTCTTC
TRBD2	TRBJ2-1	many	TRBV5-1	CASRSLAGGPGNEQFF	TGCGCCAGCAGGTCCCTAGCGGGAGGGCCGGGCAATGAGCAGTTCTTC
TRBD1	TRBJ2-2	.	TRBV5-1	CASSSKTGTGVRDLPGELFF	TGCGCCAGCAGCTCGAAAACCGGGACAGGGGTGCGGGATCTTCCCGGGGAGCTGTTTTTT
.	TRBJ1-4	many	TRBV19	CASSPTGTNEKLFF	TGTGCCAGCTCACCGACGGGCACCAATGAAAAACTGTTTTTT
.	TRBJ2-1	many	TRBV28	CASSLLTMGYNEQFF	TGTGCCAGCAGTCTACTTACGATGGGGTACAATGAGCAGTTCTTC
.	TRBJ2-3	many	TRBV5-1	CASSLDSSKPRSDTQYF	TGCGCCAGCAGCTTGGATTCCTCTAAGCCGAGGTCAGATACGCAGTATTTT
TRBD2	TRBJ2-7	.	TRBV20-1	CSAHSSGRAGEQYF	TGCAGTGCTCACTCTAGCGGGAGGGCCGGCGAGCAGTACTTC
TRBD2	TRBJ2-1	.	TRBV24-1	CATSDPKREGPSSYNEQFF	TGTGCCACCAGTGATCCCAAGCGGGAGGGCCCCAGCTCCTACAATGAGCAGTTCTTC
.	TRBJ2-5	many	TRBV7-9	CASSKVQNQETQYF	TGTGCCAGCAGCAAAGTCCAGAACCAAGAGACCCAGTACTTC
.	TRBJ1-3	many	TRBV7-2	CASSLRPGSGNTIYF	TGTGCCAGCAGCTTAAGACCAGGGAGTGGAAACACCATATATTTT
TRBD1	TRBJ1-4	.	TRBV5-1	CASSLGQAVEKLFF	TGCGCCAGCAGCCTGGGACAGGCGGTTGAAAAACTGTTTTTT
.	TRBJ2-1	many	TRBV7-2	CASSLGPVSYNKQFF	TGTGCCAGCAGCTTAGGCCCAGTATCCTACAATAAGCAGTTCTTC
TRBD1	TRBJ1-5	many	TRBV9	CASSVDGQGNQPQHF	TGTGCCAGCAGCGTAGATGGACAGGGCAATCAGCCCCAGCATTTT
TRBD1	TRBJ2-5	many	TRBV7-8	CASSSDRGLFETQYF	TGTGCCAGCAGCTCCGACAGGGGGTTATTCGAGACCCAGTACTTC
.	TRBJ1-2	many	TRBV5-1	CASSPEGGDGYTF	TGCGCCAGCAGCCCGGAGGGGGGAGATGGCTACACCTTC